One sample yielded the 21 T cell receptor beta chains listed below, sequenced in a study of T cells after yellow fever vaccination. TCRdb itself ran the 5' RACE reads through MiXCR, one entry per CDR3 protein. The data contain 70,000 to 80,000 distinct CDR3 sequences, under 9.5% of them singletons. The sequenced sample was CD8+ T cells sorted from PBMCs, obtained 10 to 11 days after the first yellow fever vaccination. These receptors were taken from a man younger than 35 who received the YFV17D yellow fever vaccine.

This clonotype was detected only a few times. This chain links TRBV7-9 with TRBJ2-5; D is unclear. Germline V gene lookup returns CDR1 SEHNR and CDR2 FQNEAQ (reference sequence). The CDR3 totals 13 residues. Trimming took 2 bases from V and 2 from J, leaving 6 bases between them. CDR3 sequence: CASSLQEQETQYF. For the CDR3, the DNA is TGTGCCAGCAGCTTACAGGAACAAGAGACCCAGTACTTC.

This clonotype was counted a few times. The chain carries TRBV9 and TRBJ1-2, with D unresolved. V gave up 0 bases and J gave up 10 bases, with 13 bases separating them. CDR3 length equals 13 residues. CDR1 is SGDLS, CDR2 YYNGEE, per germline. Here the CDR3 reads CASSVDSAFNYTF. CDR3 nucleotide sequence: TGTGCCAGCAGCGTAGACTCTGCATTTAACTACACCTTC.

This clonotype was found a few times. The chain carries TRBV11-2 and TRBJ1-4; no reliable D call. The CDR3 contains 15 residues. V was clipped by 5 bases and J by 4 bases, with 14 bases between them. Germline lookup yields CDR1 SGHAT and CDR2 FQNNGV. CDR3 amino acids: CASSLLGRRNEKLFF. CDR3 nucleotides: TGTGCCAGCAGCCTACTGGGCCGCCGTAATGAAAAACTGTTTTTT.

Ten or more counts support this clonotype. This chain joins TRBV9 and TRBJ2-3; D is unresolved. V gave up 0 bases and J gave up 6 bases, with 11 bases separating them. Germline values: CDR1 SGDLS, CDR2 YYNGEE. The CDR3 contains 14 residues. Here the CDR3 DNA reads TGTGCCAGCAGCGTAGCCTCGATCAGGGATACGCAGTATTTT. Amino acids: CASSVASIRDTQYF.

This clonotype was seen repeatedly, ten times or more. The chain joins TRBV6-1 to TRBJ2-7; D is unresolved. The V end was cut by 6 bases, the J end by 3 bases, with 6 bases between. CDR1 MNHNS and CDR2 SASEGT come from the germline V gene. CDR3 length: 11 amino acids. CDR3 protein: CASRWGYEQYF. In DNA form, the CDR3 reads TGTGCCAGCAGATGGGGCTACGAGCAGTACTTC.

This clonotype was seen many times. V is TRBV12-3 or TRBV12-4 and J is TRBJ2-1; D might be TRBD1 (6 bases). The CDR3 is 15 residues long. V was clipped by 1 base and J by 6 bases, with 13 bases between them. In nucleotides, the CDR3 is TGTGCCAGCAGTTTAGGGGGTCAGGGGCGCAATGAGCAGTTCTTC. Translation gives CASSLGGQGRNEQFF.

Ten or more counts support this clonotype. J is TRBJ1-1 and V is TRBV5-1, with no clear D. This CDR3 has 14 amino acids. V was clipped by 4 bases and J by 0 bases, with 10 bases between them. CDR1 is SGHRS, CDR2 YFSETQ, per germline. CDR3 residues: CASSIRDLNTEAFF. Written as DNA, the CDR3 is TGCGCCAGCAGCATACGTGATTTGAACACTGAAGCTTTCTTT.

This clonotype was counted only a few times. This chain connects TRBV7-9 to TRBJ1-4; D unresolved. This CDR3 spans 13 amino acids. Germline CDR1 is SEHNR and CDR2 is FQNEAQ (reference sequence). V dropped 2 bases and J dropped 4 bases, with 5 bases sitting between them. The CDR3 DNA follows: TGTGCCAGCAGCTTACCCCTTAATGAAAAACTGTTTTTT. Amino acid sequence: CASSLPLNEKLFF.

This clonotype was counted at least ten times. V and J are TRBV12-3 or TRBV12-4 and TRBJ1-1; possibly TRBD1 for D (6 bases). There are 15 residues in the CDR3. The V gene lost 3 bases and the J gene lost 4 bases, with 15 bases spanning the gap. CDR3 nucleotides: TGTGCCAGCAGTTTCCCCCCTGGAGGGGGCACTGAAGCTTTCTTT. Residues: CASSFPPGGGTEAFF.

This clonotype was found a few times. The chain combines TRBV12-3 or TRBV12-4 with TRBJ1-1; D is unclear. Trimming took 6 bases from V and 3 from J, leaving 20 bases between them. CDR3 length: 16 residues. CDR3 DNA sequence: TGTGCCAGCAGACGCAACGAGGAATCTCCCTACACTGAAGCTTTCTTT. Translation: CASRRNEESPYTEAFF.

In its sample, this clonotype was seen a few times. The gene calls are TRBV7-9 and TRBJ1-1, with D perhaps matching TRBD1 (6 bases). The CDR3 is 14 amino acids. V was shortened by 3 bases and J by 4 bases, with 12 bases between the two germline ends. Germline CDR1 and CDR2: SEHNR and FQNEAQ (reference sequence). CDR3 residues: CASSFGGGATEAFF. For the CDR3, the DNA is TGTGCCAGCAGCTTCGGCGGGGGGGCCACTGAAGCTTTCTTT. The variable domain in full, completed from reference TRBV7-9 and TRBJ1-1, reads DTGVSQNPRHKITKRGQNVTFRCDPISEHNRLYWYRQTLGQGPEFLTYFQNEAQLEKSRLLSDRFSAERPKGSFSTLEIQRTEQGDSAMYLCASSFGGGATEAFFGQGTRLTVV.

This clonotype occurred many times. V usage is TRBV20-1 and J usage is TRBJ2-7, with 7 bases identical to TRBD1. V trimming: 6 bases; J trimming: 5 bases; junction bases outside the gene matches: 7. Germline V gene lookup returns CDR1 DFQATT and CDR2 SNEGSKA (reference sequence). The CDR3 totals 12 residues. CDR3 sequence: CSAEGQLNEQYF. DNA of the CDR3: TGCAGTGCAGAGGGACAGCTGAACGAGCAGTACTTC.

This clonotype occurred a few times. CDR3 sequence reads: CASSEALPGGGNEQFF. The CDR3 DNA sequence: TGTGCCAGCAGTGAAGCGCTTCCAGGGGGTGGCAATGAGCAGTTCTTC. The genes are TRBV2 and TRBJ2-1, with 7 nucleotides matching TRBD1. From germline, CDR1 is SNHLY and CDR2 FYNNEI. The CDR3 is 16 amino acids. J gave up 6 bases and V 0 bases, and 8 bases lay outside the gene matches.

This clonotype was seen many times. The chain has TRBV18 and TRBJ2-3; TRBD2 aligns across 15 bases. This CDR3 has 17 residues. Per the germline V gene, CDR1 is KGHSH and CDR2 is LQKENI. Germline trimming cut 2 bases from V and 4 bases from J; bases unmatched to any gene: 4. CDR3 bases: TGTGCCAGCTCACCAAGGGGACTAGCGGGGGGCTCAGATACGCAGTATTTT. Its protein is CASSPRGLAGGSDTQYF. Full variable domain (missing parts from reference TRBV18 and TRBJ2-3): NAGVMQNPRHLVRRRGQEARLRCSPMKGHSHVYWYRQLPEEGLKFMVYLQKENIIDESGMPKERFSAEFPKEGPSILRIQQVVRGDSAAYFCASSPRGLAGGSDTQYFGPGTRLTVL.

This clonotype was observed at least ten times. V gene TRBV7-6 combines with J gene TRBJ2-5, with D tentatively TRBD2 (5 bases). Germline lookup yields CDR1 SGHVS and CDR2 FNYEAQ. V lost 3 bases and J lost 5, with 13 bases in between. The CDR3 totals 14 residues. As DNA, the CDR3 is TGTGCCAGCAGCTTTAGCCATCGAGGGGAGACCCAGTACTTC. This sequence encodes CASSFSHRGETQYF.

The V call is TRBV12-3 or TRBV12-4, the J call TRBJ2-7; perhaps TRBD1 as D (5 bases). The CDR3 extends over 15 amino acids. Trimming pared 8 bases from V and 5 bases from J, leaving 22 bases between. For the CDR3, the DNA is TGTGCCAGCCGATTGACAGCGTGGCAGGGAAACGAGCAGTACTTC. Translation gives CASRLTAWQGNEQYF.

This clonotype showed up many times. The chain joins TRBV6-2 or TRBV6-3 to TRBJ2-1; D may be TRBD1 (6 bases). CDR3 size: 15 residues. V shed 10 bases and J shed 4 bases, with 20 bases lying between them. CDR1 is MNHEY, CDR2 SVGEGT, per germline. The CDR3 region is CAIEDSRTGYNEQFF. CDR3 coding DNA: TGTGCCATCGAGGACAGCCGAACGGGGTACAATGAGCAGTTCTTC.

CDR3 DNA sequence: TGTGCCAGCAGCGTAGGAGGAGCGGGGGAAGAGACCCAGTACTTC. Amino acid sequence: CASSVGGAGEETQYF. The J gene is TRBJ2-5, the V gene TRBV9, with 8 bases that match TRBD2. This CDR3 contains 15 residues. J gave up 3 bases and V 0 bases, and 4 bases lay outside the gene matches. Germline V gene data show CDR1 as SGDLS and CDR2 as YYNGEE. The entire variable domain, with the rest obtained from reference TRBV9 and TRBJ2-5, is as follows: DSGVTQTPKHLITATGQRVTLRCSPRSGDLSVYWYQQSLDQGLQFLIQYYNGEERAKGNILERFSAQQFPDLHSELNLSSLELGDSALYFCASSVGGAGEETQYFGPGTRLLVL.

This clonotype was seen at least ten times. The chain employs TRBV7-9 and TRBJ2-1, with 9 bases that match TRBD2. V lost 6 bases, J lost 2 bases, and 8 bases stayed unmatched. This CDR3 is 16 amino acids long. Germline CDR1 SEHNR, CDR2 FQNEAQ (reference sequence). The CDR3 here is CASRPQSSGAYNEQFF. The DNA of the CDR3 is TGTGCCAGCAGACCCCAATCTAGCGGGGCCTACAATGAGCAGTTCTTC. The entire variable domain, with the rest obtained from reference TRBV7-9 and TRBJ2-1, is as follows: DTGVSQNPRHKITKRGQNVTFRCDPISEHNRLYWYRQTLGQGPEFLTYFQNEAQLEKSRLLSDRFSAERPKGSFSTLEIQRTEQGDSAMYLCASRPQSSGAYNEQFFGPGTRLTVL.

This clonotype was counted many times. The J gene is TRBJ2-7, the V gene TRBV6-2 or TRBV6-3; 9 nucleotides match TRBD1. Germline V gene lookup returns CDR1 MNHEY and CDR2 SVGEGT. The CDR3 is 15 residues long. J lost 4 bases, V lost 0 bases, and 4 bases had no gene match. The CDR3 region is CASSYSSGQGYEQYF. The CDR3 nucleotides read TGTGCCAGCAGTTACTCGTCCGGACAGGGGTACGAGCAGTACTTC.

This clonotype has a handful of counts. The CDR3 nucleotides read TGCGCCAGCAGCCAACGGGGGGCACAAGAGACCCAGTACTTC. This translates into CASSQRGAQETQYF. This sequence joins TRBV5-1 and TRBJ2-5, with D perhaps matching TRBD2 (7 bases). The V gene lost 4 bases and the J gene lost 2 bases, with 12 bases spanning the gap. The CDR3 is made up of 14 amino acids. Per germline, CDR1 SGHRS and CDR2 YFSETQ.